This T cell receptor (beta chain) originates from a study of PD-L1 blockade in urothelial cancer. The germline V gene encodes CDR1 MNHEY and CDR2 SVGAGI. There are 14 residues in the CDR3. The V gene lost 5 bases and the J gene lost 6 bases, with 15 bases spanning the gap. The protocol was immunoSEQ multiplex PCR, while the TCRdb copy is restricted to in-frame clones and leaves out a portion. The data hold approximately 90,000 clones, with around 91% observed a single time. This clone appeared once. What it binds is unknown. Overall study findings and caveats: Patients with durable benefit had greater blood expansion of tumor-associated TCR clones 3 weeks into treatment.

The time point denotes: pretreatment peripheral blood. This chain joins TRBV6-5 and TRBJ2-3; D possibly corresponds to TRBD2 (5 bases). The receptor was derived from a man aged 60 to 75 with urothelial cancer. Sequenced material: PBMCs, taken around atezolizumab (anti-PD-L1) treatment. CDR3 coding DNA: TGTGCCAGCAGTCCGACCGGAGGCGGGGATACGCAGTATTTT. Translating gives CASSPTGGGDTQYF.